The 18 T cell receptor beta chains listed next were all sequenced from one sample in a study of response to subunit inactivated influenza vaccine. MiXCR was run by TCRdb on the RT-PCR reads, yielding one entry per CDR3 protein. This repertoire shows 500,000 to 600,000 distinct CDR3 sequences, approximately 15% found once; its top ten account for about 3%. Material: CD4+ T cells sorted from PBMCs, obtained approximately 25 months after vaccination. The receptors derive from a man aged 50 to 69 who received an inactivated influenza vaccine.

Details on this clonotype: As the CDR3 is not closed by the conserved phenylalanine or tryptophan, this likely results from a read error. This chain uses TRBV2 with TRBJ2-5, with TRBD2 as a possible D gene (5 bases). CDR3 length: 13 residues. Germline-derived CDR1 and CDR2 are SNHLY and FYNNEI. Trimming removed 8 bases at V and 0 bases at J, with 10 bases between. The CDR3 region has the DNA TGTGCCAGCGGAGGACGGTACCAAGAGACCCAGTACTCC. Translation: CASGGRYQETQYS.

The CDR3 is CASSFSGLTYEQYF. The CDR3, as DNA: TGTGCCAGCAGCTTTAGCGGGCTGACCTACGAGCAGTACTTC. This rearrangement joins TRBV11-2 to TRBJ2-7; 7 bases align to TRBD2. V was clipped by 3 bases and J by 2 bases; unmatched bases: 4. The CDR3 totals 14 residues. The germline CDR1 and CDR2 sequences are SGHAT and FQNNGV.

The chain couples TRBV18 to TRBJ2-1; 8 bases map to TRBD2. Germline assignment: CDR1 KGHSH and CDR2 LQKENI. V was clipped by 2 bases and J by 5 bases; unmatched bases: 5. CDR3 length: 15 amino acids. CDR3 sequence (DNA): TGTGCCAGCTCACCATCGAGACTAGCGAACAATGAGCAGTTCTTC. Its translation: CASSPSRLANNEQFF.

This clonotype was seen only a few times. V gene TRBV14 combines with J gene TRBJ2-1, with D possibly TRBD2 on 6 matching bases. Trimming took off 4 bases at V and 5 bases at J, with 18 bases between the two ends. The germline gives CDR1 SGHDN, CDR2 FVKESK. The CDR3 is made up of 16 amino acids. In DNA form, the CDR3 reads TGTGCCAGCAGCCGCTTGGTGTCTAGCGCCCACAATGAGCAGTTCTTC. It codes for CASSRLVSSAHNEQFF.

This chain uses TRBV7-9 with TRBJ2-5; D gene ambiguous. Trimming shortened V by 5 bases and J by 2 bases, and 15 bases separated the two germline ends. Germline V lookup: CDR1 SEHNR, CDR2 FQNEAQ (reference sequence). This CDR3 is built from 15 residues. The chain's CDR3 is CASSPLGHPQETQYF. CDR3 in DNA: TGTGCCAGCAGCCCCCTCGGCCACCCGCAAGAGACCCAGTACTTC. The full variable domain, in which reference TRBV7-9 and TRBJ2-5 provide the parts outside the CDR3, is DTGVSQNPRHKITKRGQNVTFRCDPISEHNRLYWYRQTLGQGPEFLTYFQNEAQLEKSRLLSDRFSAERPKGSFSTLEIQRTEQGDSAMYLCASSPLGHPQETQYFGPGTRLLVL.

This clonotype has just a few counts. V usage is TRBV28 and J usage is TRBJ2-1, with a possible D match to TRBD2 (7 bases). The CDR3 is 14 amino acids. Trimming took off 2 bases at V and 12 bases at J, with 17 bases between the two ends. CDR1 MDHEN and CDR2 SYDVKM come from the germline V gene. The CDR3 sequence: CASSLRGGAVGQFF. CDR3 DNA: TGTGCCAGCAGTTTACGAGGGGGGGCGGTGGGGCAGTTCTTC.

The J gene is TRBJ2-6, the V gene TRBV12-3 or TRBV12-4, with a tentative D call TRBD1 (6 bases). Trimming removed 3 bases at V and 3 bases at J, with 18 bases between. This CDR3 contains 18 residues. In DNA form, the CDR3 reads TGTGCCAGCAGTTTCAGCGTCAGGGGATTGTATGGGGCCAACGTCCTGACTTTC. Translated: CASSFSVRGLYGANVLTF.

This clonotype was found many times. This rearrangement joins TRBV6-2 or TRBV6-3 to TRBJ2-7; 8 positions agree with TRBD2. Germline CDR1 and CDR2: MNHEY and SVGEGT. Trimming cost V 5 bases and J 0 bases; bases outside gene matches: 3. This CDR3 comprises 14 residues. The CDR3 loop is CASSRSGTSYEQYF. DNA for the CDR3: TGTGCCAGCAGTCGTAGCGGGACCTCCTACGAGCAGTACTTC.

This clonotype appeared a few times. The CDR3 nucleotides read TGTGCCAGCAGTTACTCTTTCGGGGGAGAGACCCAGTACTTC. It translates to CASSYSFGGETQYF. The V call is TRBV6-5, the J call TRBJ2-5, with a possible D match to TRBD2 (6 bases). Trimming stripped 0 bases from V and 4 bases from J, with 9 bases between. The CDR3 totals 14 residues. Germline CDR1 MNHEY, CDR2 SVGAGI.

The chain links TRBV5-1 to TRBJ2-7; TRBD2 matches 11 bases. The germline gives CDR1 SGHRS, CDR2 YFSETQ. This CDR3 is 17 amino acids long. The V segment lost 0 bases and the J segment 1 base; nucleotides outside the gene matches: 6. Here the CDR3 DNA reads TGCGCCAGCAGCTTGGACCCTACTAGCGGGAGTTCCTACGAGCAGTACTTC. Protein product: CASSLDPTSGSSYEQYF.

V usage is TRBV6-2 or TRBV6-3 and J usage is TRBJ2-2, with D unresolved. V was pared by 2 bases and J by 0 bases, with 13 bases between. Germline-derived CDR1 and CDR2 are MNHEY and SVGEGT. The CDR3 runs to 17 residues. The CDR3: CASSYPGQTTNTGELFF. The DNA for the CDR3 is TGTGCCAGCAGTTACCCCGGGCAGACCACGAACACCGGGGAGCTGTTTTTT.

The chain has TRBV7-9 and TRBJ2-1, with a weak D call TRBD2 (5 bases). V lost 8 bases, J lost 6 bases, and 11 bases lay in between. Germline lookup yields CDR1 SEHNR and CDR2 FQNEAQ (reference sequence). The CDR3 has 12 amino acids. The CDR3 protein is CASRGLANEQFF. In DNA, the CDR3 is TGTGCCAGCCGGGGATTGGCCAATGAGCAGTTCTTC.

This clonotype appeared a few times. The CDR3 DNA follows: TGTGCCATCAGTGAGTCGTCTGGGGATGAGCAGTTCTTC. Amino acid sequence: CAISESSGDEQFF. The V call is TRBV10-3, the J call TRBJ2-1; D gene ambiguous. The V gene's germline CDR1 is ENHRY and CDR2 SYGVKD. Trimming pared 0 bases from V and 8 bases from J, leaving 8 bases between. This CDR3 contains 13 residues.

The CDR3 coding sequence is TGCGCCAGCAGTACTATCCGGGACAGGGGTGGGACTGAAGCTTTCTTT. Translated, it gives CASSTIRDRGGTEAFF. The chain recombines TRBV23-1 with TRBJ1-1, with 10 bases matching TRBD1. TRBV23-1 is noted as an ORF with a role that remains uncertain. This CDR3 has 16 residues. Trimming cost V 5 bases and J 5 bases; bases outside gene matches: 11.

The gene calls are TRBV10-3 and TRBJ2-7; D gene unclear. Trimming took 2 bases from V and 0 from J, leaving 11 bases between them. Germline CDR1 ENHRY, CDR2 SYGVKD. The CDR3 extends over 15 amino acids. DNA for the CDR3: TGTGCCATCAGTGAGGGCAGCGCCCACTCCTACGAGCAGTACTTC. This codes for CAISEGSAHSYEQYF.

Only a few counts were recorded for this clonotype. The rearrangement joins TRBV2 to TRBJ2-1, with D uncertain. In germline, CDR1 is SNHLY, CDR2 FYNNEI. V was clipped by 1 base and J by 8 bases, with 12 bases between them. The CDR3 extends over 14 amino acids. This CDR3 reads CASSEEAAVYEQFF. The CDR3 DNA is TGTGCCAGCAGTGAAGAGGCAGCAGTGTATGAGCAGTTCTTC.

This clonotype was detected only a few times. J is TRBJ1-5 and V is TRBV29-1; D possibly corresponds to TRBD1 (6 bases). V lost 4 bases and J 3 bases, leaving 13 bases between the germline ends. In germline, CDR1 is SQVTM, CDR2 ANQGSEA. This CDR3 contains 14 residues. CDR3 protein: CSVAWGASNQPQHF. The CDR3 nucleotides read TGCAGCGTTGCCTGGGGGGCTTCCAATCAGCCCCAGCATTTT. The variable domain in full, with the rest retrieved from reference TRBV29-1 and TRBJ1-5, is SAVISQKPSRDICQRGTSLTIQCQVDSQVTMMFWYRQQPGQSLTLIATANQGSEATYESGFVIDKFPISRPNLTFSTLTVSNMSPEDSSIYLCSVAWGASNQPQHFGDGTRLSIL.

This chain links TRBV12-3 or TRBV12-4 with TRBJ2-5; 9 bases line up with TRBD1. Losses at the gene ends were 4 bases for V and 5 bases for J; bases not matched to a gene: 2. This CDR3 is 13 amino acids long. CDR3 protein: CASSWTGDETQYF. The CDR3 DNA reads as TGTGCCAGCAGTTGGACAGGGGACGAGACCCAGTACTTC.